This TCR beta chain was identified during a study of T cells after yellow fever vaccination. For the study at large: Any fraction with a low cell number was prepared using SMART-Seq v4 Ultra Low Input.

For TCR, cDNA came from 5'RACE template switching, which added a universal primer site and UMIs. TCRdb analysed the 5' RACE reads with MiXCR anew, one entry per CDR3 protein. This table has 500,000 to 650,000 distinct CDR3 sequences, 9% to 15% appearing once. The germline V gene has CDR1 MNHEY and CDR2 SVGAGI. This CDR3 comprises 14 residues. V was pared by 2 bases and J by 4 bases, with 8 bases between. On this clonotype itself: What it recognizes is unknown.

Findings and caveats of the study: After the booster, about 95% of CD4 and about nine tenths of CD8 primary-response clones were re-detected. The study found a weaker secondary response that peaked faster, day 5 versus 15.

The chain carries TRBV6-5 and TRBJ2-2; D remains ambiguous. The clonotype originates from a man between 25 and 39 years old who received the YFV17D yellow fever vaccine. Sequenced here: PBMCs, sampled on the day of the yellow fever booster vaccination. CDR3 DNA sequence: TGTGCCAGCAGTTACGGTGGGGTCACCGGGGAGCTGTTTTTT. Protein sequence: CASSYGGVTGELFF.